This paragraph covers one T cell receptor (beta chain) sequence. The source of the sample is a study of blood T cell repertoires in COVID-19. CDR1 is MNHNS, CDR2 SASEGT, per germline. V lost 3 bases to trimming and J lost 3 bases; unmatched junction nucleotides: 1. CDR3 length: 13 residues. Authors' data handling: Cell counts per sample came from amplifying reference gene primers. Assay: immunoSEQ multiplex PCR; the TCRdb copy retains only in-frame clones and omits some. Clone size and the V and J calls come from that table; the DNA yielded D and trimming. The table lists roughly 250,000 clones, about 91% of them singletons.

The V gene is TRBV6-1, the J gene TRBJ1-2, with 7 bases lining up with TRBD1. Sample: PBMCs or T cells enriched from blood (not recorded which). This clonotype was obtained from a human donor in a cohort exposed to, infected with or recovered from COVID-19 (not recorded which). The donor label of this sample is uncertain. The CDR3, as DNA: TGTGCCAGCAGTGACAGGGGGGACTATGGCTACACCTTC. Translating gives CASSDRGDYGYTF.